Presented here are 3 T cell receptor beta chains from one specimen sequenced in a study of T cell responses to AZD1222 COVID-19 vaccine. Some clones are missing from TCRdb's copy, which holds only in-frame ones; the method was immunoSEQ multiplex PCR. Of 80,000 or so clones detected, about 85% appear once; the ten largest clones hold over 1.2%. The specimen was peripheral blood, collected on day 0 of AZD1222 vaccination. These receptors came from an adult in good health.

The chain has TRBV2 and TRBJ1-3, with D perhaps matching TRBD1 (5 bases). The germline V gene encodes CDR1 SNHLY and CDR2 FYNNEI. The V end was cut by 5 bases, the J end by 9 bases, with 8 bases between. The CDR3 contains 11 residues. The CDR3 DNA reads as TGTGCCAGCAGTTATACAGGCACCATATATTTT. Encoded protein: CASSYTGTIYF.

The chain joins TRBV29-1 to TRBJ2-3; 10 bases are shared with TRBD2. The CDR3 extends over 16 amino acids. The V segment lost 4 bases and the J segment 0 bases; nucleotides outside the gene matches: 7. CDR1 SQVTM and CDR2 ANQGSEA come from the germline V gene. The CDR3 sequence: CSVGRTSGTSTDTQYF. CDR3 nucleotides: TGCAGCGTTGGAAGGACTAGCGGTACTAGCACAGATACGCAGTATTTT.

V gene TRBV4-2 combines with J gene TRBJ2-1; 12 positions match TRBD2. CDR1 and CDR2 (germline): LGHNA, YNFKEQ. J gave up 0 bases and V 4 bases, and 7 bases lay outside the gene matches. There are 18 residues in the CDR3. The CDR3 is CASSLSQTSGSSYNEQFF. CDR3 bases: TGTGCCAGCAGCCTATCCCAGACTAGCGGGAGCTCCTACAATGAGCAGTTCTTC.